This T cell receptor beta chain is drawn from a study of blood T cell repertoires in COVID-19. Repertoires were generated with immunoSEQ multiplex PCR, while TCRdb's copy carries only in-frame clones and drops some. The sample lists around 300,000 clones; around nine tenths were seen once. The V end lost 4 bases, the J end lost 7 bases, and 15 bases lay between the germline ends. The CDR3 runs 14 residues. Germline V gene data show CDR1 as SGHNT and CDR2 as YYREEE (reference sequence). This clone occurred a few times. The sample comprised peripheral blood. The chain joins TRBV5-4 to TRBJ2-1, with D possibly being TRBD2 (6 bases). The TCR was taken from a woman aged 70-85 years with COVID-19, enrolled during active disease. CDR3 sequence reads: CASSLPGLINEQFF. The CDR3 nucleotides are TGTGCCAGCAGCCTGCCGGGACTCATAAATGAGCAGTTCTTC.